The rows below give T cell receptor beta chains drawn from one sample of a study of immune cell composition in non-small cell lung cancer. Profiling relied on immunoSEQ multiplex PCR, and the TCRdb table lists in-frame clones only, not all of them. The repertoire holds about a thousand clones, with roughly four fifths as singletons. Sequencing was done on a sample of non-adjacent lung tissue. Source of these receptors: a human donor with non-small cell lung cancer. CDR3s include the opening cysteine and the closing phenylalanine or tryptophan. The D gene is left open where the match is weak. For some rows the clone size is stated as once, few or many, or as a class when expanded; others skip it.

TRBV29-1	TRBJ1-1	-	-	TGCAGCGTTGGCAGTCTCCGGAACACTGAAGCTTTCTTT	CSVGSLRNTEAFF
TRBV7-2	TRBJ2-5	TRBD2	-	TGTGCCAGCAGCTTGGGACTAGCGGGAGAGACCCAGTACTTC	CASSLGLAGETQYF
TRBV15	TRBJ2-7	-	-	TGTGCCACCAGCAGAGGCGAGGGGGGGGACGAGCAGTACTTC	CATSRGEGGDEQYF
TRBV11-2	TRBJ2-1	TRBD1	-	TGTGCCAGCAGCTTGGAGACAGGGCGAAATGAGCAGTTCTTC	CASSLETGRNEQFF
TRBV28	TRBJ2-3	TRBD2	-	TGTGCCAGCAGTTTCCTGAGCGGGACGGATACGCAGTATTTT	CASSFLSGTDTQYF
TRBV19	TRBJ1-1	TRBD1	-	TGTGCCAGTAGCAGATACAGGGGAGGGAACACTGAAGCTTTCTTT	CASSRYRGGNTEAFF
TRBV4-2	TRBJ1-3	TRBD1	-	TGTGCCAGCAGCCAAGACAGGGGGCGAAACACCATATATTTT	CASSQDRGRNTIYF
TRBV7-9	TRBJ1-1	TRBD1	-	TGTGCCAGCAGCTGGCAGGGGGCTGCGAACACTGAAGCTTTCTTT	CASSWQGAANTEAFF
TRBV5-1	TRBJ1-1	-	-	TGCGCCAGCAGCTTGGATGTCGGCACTGAAGCTTTCTTT	CASSLDVGTEAFF
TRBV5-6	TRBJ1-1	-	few	TGTGCCAGCAGCTTGTATGGGGAACTGAACACTGAAGCTTTCTTT	CASSLYGELNTEAFF
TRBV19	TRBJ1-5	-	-	TGTGCCAGTAGCCGGTCCGGGGCTAGCAATCAGCCCCAGCATTTT	CASSRSGASNQPQHF
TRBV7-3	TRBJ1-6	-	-	-	CASSLEVGQGIDF
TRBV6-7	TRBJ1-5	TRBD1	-	TGTGCCAGCAGTTACTCAGTACAGGGGGCCCGGCAGCCCCAGCATTTT	CASSYSVQGARQPQHF
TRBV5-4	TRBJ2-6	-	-	TGTGCCAGCAGCTTGGGGGGCGGAAGCTCTGGGGCCAACGTCCTGACTTTC	CASSLGGGSSGANVLTF
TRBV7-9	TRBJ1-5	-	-	TGTGCCAGCAGCTTAGGAGGGGTGGGCCAGCCCCAGCATTTT	CASSLGGVGQPQHF
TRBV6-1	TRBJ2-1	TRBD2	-	TGTGCCAGCAGGACCACGACTAGCTCAGACAATGAGCAGTTCTTC	CASRTTTSSDNEQFF
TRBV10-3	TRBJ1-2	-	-	TGTGCCATCAGTGAGGAGGGTATTGGAGGCTACACCTTC	CAISEEGIGGYTF
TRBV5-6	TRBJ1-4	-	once	TGTGCCAGCAGCCTCGCTACAGGGTTAAAACTGTTTTTT	CASSLATGLKLFF
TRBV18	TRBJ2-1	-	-	TGTGCCAGCTCATGGGGCAGCCCTCGGGAGCAGTTCTTC	CASSWGSPREQFF
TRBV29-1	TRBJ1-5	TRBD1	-	TGCAGCGTTGTCCAGGGGGAACAGCCCCAGCATTTT	CSVVQGEQPQHF
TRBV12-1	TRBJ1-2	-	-	TGTGCCAGCAGCTTTTGCATTCGCTATGGCTACACCTTC	CASSFCIRYGYTF
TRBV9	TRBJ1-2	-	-	TGTGCCAGCAGCATCTATGAGTACGGTAACTATGGCTACACCTTC	CASSIYEYGNYGYTF
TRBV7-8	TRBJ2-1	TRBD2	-	TGTGCCAGCAGCTCGAGGACTAGCGGGGGAGAGCAGTTCTTC	CASSSRTSGGEQFF
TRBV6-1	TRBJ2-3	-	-	TGTGCCAGCAGGCGAGGCTCTAGCACAGATACGCAGTATTTT	CASRRGSSTDTQYF
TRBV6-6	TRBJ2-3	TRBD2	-	TGTGCCAGCAGTTACTCTAGCGGGGGGTCAGATACGCAGTATTTT	CASSYSSGGSDTQYF
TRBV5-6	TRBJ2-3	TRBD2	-	TGTGCCAGCGGGAAGCGGGGGTCAGATACGCAGTATTTT	CASGKRGSDTQYF
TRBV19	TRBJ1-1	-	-	TGTGCCAGTAGCTTATTCGTGACTGGGAACACTGAAGCTTTCTTT	CASSLFVTGNTEAFF
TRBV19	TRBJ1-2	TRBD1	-	TGTGCCAGTAGCTCGACAGGGGGCGAGACCTATGGCTACACCTTC	CASSSTGGETYGYTF
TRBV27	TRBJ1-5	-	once	TGTGCCAGCAGTCCCGATCCCCGCCGGACATCGAGCAATCAGCCCCAGCATTTT	CASSPDPRRTSSNQPQHF
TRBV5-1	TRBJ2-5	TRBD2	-	TGCGCCAGCAGCTTGGGGGGGGGAGAGACCCAGTACTTC	CASSLGGGETQYF
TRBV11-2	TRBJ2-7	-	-	TGTGCCAGCAGCTTAGGTCTTGGGACCTATGTCGCTGAGCAGTACTTC	CASSLGLGTYVAEQYF
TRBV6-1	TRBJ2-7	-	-	TGTGCCAGCAGTGTTGGTCAGGCTTCTTACGAGCAGTACTTC	CASSVGQASYEQYF
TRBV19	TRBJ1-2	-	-	TGTGCCAGTACGCCGGGGACGGACTATTCTAACTATGGCTACACCTTC	CASTPGTDYSNYGYTF
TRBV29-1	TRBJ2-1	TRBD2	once	TGCAGCGTCTACTCCGGGACTAGCGTTGAGAAGTTCTTC	CSVYSGTSVEKFF
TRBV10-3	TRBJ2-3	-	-	TGTGCCATCAGTGAGTCTCCGGGGGTAGGCACAGATACGCAGTATTTT	CAISESPGVGTDTQYF
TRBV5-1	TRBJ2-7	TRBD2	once	TGCGCCAGCAGCTTGGAAACTAGCGGGGCCAGGAGCTCCTACGAGCAGTACTTC	CASSLETSGARSSYEQYF
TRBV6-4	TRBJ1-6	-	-	TGTGCCAGCAGTGGCGGGAATAATTCACCCCTCCACTTT	CASSGGNNSPLHF
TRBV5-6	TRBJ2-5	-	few	TGTGCCAGCAGCCCACAGGGAGGGGAGACCCAGTACTTC	CASSPQGGETQYF
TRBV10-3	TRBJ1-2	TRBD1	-	TGTGCCATCAGTGAGTCTTCTCGGGGGAGGGGGCAGGATGGCTACACCTTC	CAISESSRGRGQDGYTF
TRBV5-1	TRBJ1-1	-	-	TGCGCCAGCAGCTTGGCTGGGACACCCGACACTGAAGCTTTCTTT	CASSLAGTPDTEAFF
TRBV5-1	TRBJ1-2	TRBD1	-	TGCGCCAGCAGCTTTGCAGGGGGCACCTATGGCTACACCTTC	CASSFAGGTYGYTF
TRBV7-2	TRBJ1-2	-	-	TGTGCCAGCAGCTTAACCCACGCAGACAGTTTGTATGGCTACACCTTC	CASSLTHADSLYGYTF
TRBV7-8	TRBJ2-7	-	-	TGTGCCAGCAGCTCGCTAGGGTCCTACGAGCAGTACTTC	CASSSLGSYEQYF
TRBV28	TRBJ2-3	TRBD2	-	TGTGCCAGCAGTTTGCCTAGCGGACTCACAGATACGCAGTATTTT	CASSLPSGLTDTQYF
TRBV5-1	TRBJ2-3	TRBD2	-	TGCGCCAGCAGCTCAGTGGGACTAGCGCAAAATACGCAGTATTTT	CASSSVGLAQNTQYF
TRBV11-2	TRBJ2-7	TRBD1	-	TGTGCCAGCAAGGGGACTGGGACAGGGAGGTACGAGCAGTACTTC	CASKGTGTGRYEQYF
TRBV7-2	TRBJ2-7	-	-	TGTGCCAGCAGCTTAGGGACCGGTCCCTCCTACGAGCAGTACTTC	CASSLGTGPSYEQYF